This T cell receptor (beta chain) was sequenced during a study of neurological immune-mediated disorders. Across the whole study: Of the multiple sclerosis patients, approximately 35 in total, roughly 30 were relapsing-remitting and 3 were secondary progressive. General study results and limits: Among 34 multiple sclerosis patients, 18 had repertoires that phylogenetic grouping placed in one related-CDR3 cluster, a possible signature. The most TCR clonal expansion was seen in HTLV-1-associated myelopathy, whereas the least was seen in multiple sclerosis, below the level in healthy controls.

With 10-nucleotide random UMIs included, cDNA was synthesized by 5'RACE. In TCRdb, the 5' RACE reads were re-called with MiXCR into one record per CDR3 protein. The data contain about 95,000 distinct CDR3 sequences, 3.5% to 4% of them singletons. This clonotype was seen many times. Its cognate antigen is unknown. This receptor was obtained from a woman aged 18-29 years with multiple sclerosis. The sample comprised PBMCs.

The CDR3 sequence is CASSQDSGIVEAGELFF. CDR3 DNA: TGCGCCAGCAGCCAAGATTCGGGGATTGTGGAAGCCGGGGAGCTGTTTTTT. This rearrangement joins TRBV4-1 to TRBJ2-2; D perhaps matches TRBD2 (5 bases). The CDR3 loop spans 17 amino acids. Between the trimmed V and J ends, which lost 0 bases and 6 bases, there was a span of 17 bases. Germline CDR1 and CDR2: MGHRA and YSYEKL.